The T cell receptor (beta chain) under discussion was sequenced for a study of cytomegalovirus exposure and HLA in healthy donors. On the study more broadly: Genotyping showed approximately 81% of over 350 donors falling in the Caucasian-associated ancestry cluster. Study-level results: Later analysis identified around 15,000 TCR beta sequences associated with HLA alleles, using a false discovery rate threshold of 0.05. High specificity and sensitivity for cytomegalovirus status were reported for the classifier.

Germline CDR1 is SNHLY and CDR2 is FYNNEI. The J segment lost 2 bases and the V segment lost 7 bases, leaving 10 bases of the junction unmatched. The CDR3 loop spans 15 amino acids. In the case of this clone: The antigen is undetermined.

13 Jbeta primers and 60 Vbeta primers were used for the PCR. Generated by immunoSEQ multiplex PCR, the TCRdb table keeps only in-frame clones and is missing some. The data contain about 160,000 clones, 65% to 85% of them singletons. The sample was PBMCs. The rearrangement links TRBV2 to TRBJ2-7, with TRBD1 matching 8 bases. The TCR originated in a male donor in good health and CMV-seropositive. CDR3 in amino acids: CASTIMEDRAYEQYF. As DNA, the CDR3 is TGTGCCAGCACTATAATGGAGGACAGGGCCTACGAGCAGTACTTC.